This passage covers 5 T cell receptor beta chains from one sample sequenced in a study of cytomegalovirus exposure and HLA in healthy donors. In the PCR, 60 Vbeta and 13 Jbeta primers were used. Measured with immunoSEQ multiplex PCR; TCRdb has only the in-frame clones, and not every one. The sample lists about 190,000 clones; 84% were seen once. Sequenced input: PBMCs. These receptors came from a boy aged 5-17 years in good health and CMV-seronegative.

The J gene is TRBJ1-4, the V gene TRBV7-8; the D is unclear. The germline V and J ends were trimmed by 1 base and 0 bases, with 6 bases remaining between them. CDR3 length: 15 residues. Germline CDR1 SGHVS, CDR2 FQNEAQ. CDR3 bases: TGTGCCAGCAGCTTAGTACCGGCAACTAATGAAAAACTGTTTTTT. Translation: CASSLVPATNEKLFF.

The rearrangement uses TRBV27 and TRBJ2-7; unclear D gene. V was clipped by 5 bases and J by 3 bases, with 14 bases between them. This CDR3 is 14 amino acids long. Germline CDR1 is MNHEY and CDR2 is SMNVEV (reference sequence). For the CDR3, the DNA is TGTGCCAGCAGTCCCATACGTCTTAGCTACGAGCAGTACTTC. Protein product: CASSPIRLSYEQYF.

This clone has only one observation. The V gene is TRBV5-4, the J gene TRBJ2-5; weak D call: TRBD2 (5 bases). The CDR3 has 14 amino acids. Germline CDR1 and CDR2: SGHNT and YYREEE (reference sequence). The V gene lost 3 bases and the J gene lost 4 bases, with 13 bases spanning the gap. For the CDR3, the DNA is TGTGCCAGCAGCTCCCCAGAGGAGGTAGAGACCCAGTACTTC. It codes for CASSSPEEVETQYF.

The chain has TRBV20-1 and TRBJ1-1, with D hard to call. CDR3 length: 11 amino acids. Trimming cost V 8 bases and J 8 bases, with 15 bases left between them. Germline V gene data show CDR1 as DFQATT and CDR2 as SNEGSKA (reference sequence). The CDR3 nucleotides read TGCAGTATTACTAGGTCTGACGAAGCTTTCTTT. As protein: CSITRSDEAFF.

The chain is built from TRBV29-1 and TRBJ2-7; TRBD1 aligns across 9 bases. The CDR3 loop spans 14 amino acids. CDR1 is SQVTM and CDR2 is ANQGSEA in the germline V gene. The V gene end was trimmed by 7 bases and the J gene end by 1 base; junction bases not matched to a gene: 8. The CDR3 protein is CSAKGGTGSYEQYF. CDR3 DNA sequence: TGCAGCGCTAAAGGGGGGACAGGGTCCTACGAGCAGTACTTC.